The entry that follows covers one T cell receptor (beta chain) sequence. This clone appeared once. What this receptor recognizes is not known. Within one base of it there is no much larger clone, and no base qualities were kept. This sample was included in a study of cytomegalovirus exposure and HLA in healthy donors (dated by TCRdb to between 2016 and 2019). For the wider study: An earlier analysis of approximately 550 of the donors reported 250 to 350 Gb of sequence data and 117 million unique TCR beta sequences from roughly 200 million T cells. About 310 gigabases of sequencing data and 80 million or so unique TCR sequences were included in an early release covering about 600 HLA-typed donors. Of the roughly 390 genotyped donors, roughly 80% fell in the genetic ancestry cluster associated with self-reported Caucasian donors. The aim of the study was to test whether cataloging public T cell receptors could identify signatures of past pathogen exposure. The study used immunosequencing to profile the T cell repertoires of 670 or so subjects and linked those repertoires to cytomegalovirus serostatus. In addition to the first cohort of roughly 670 subjects, a separate validation cohort of approximately 120 different subjects was used. High-throughput TCR immunosequencing, statistical association of individual TCRs with disease status, and machine learning were combined to predict cytomegalovirus infection status. To study patterns of TCR occurrence, a later analysis re-analyzed previously published TCR beta repertoires from around 670 donors and added high-resolution HLA genotyping. Rather than using new phenotypic data, the later analysis identified candidate immune exposures from TCR beta sequences and from how often those sequences occurred across donors. An earlier analysis of roughly 580 of the donors used high-throughput TCR beta sequencing to judge whether each TCR beta V gene segment behaved as functional or pseudogenic. Donor age, sex, ethnicity and CMV serostatus were collected together with the repertoire data. In a later genetic analysis, genome-wide SNP genotypes for about 65% of the 666 donors were used, and that subset was treated as a discovery cohort. Every repertoire in the discovery cohort had been generated on one and the same sequencing platform. HLA typing covered class I and class II loci at four-digit resolution. The number of donors typed differed by locus, with about 620-630 for A, B, C, DRB1 and DQB1, 522 for DQA1, 606 for DPA1, and some 440 for DPB1. Because of strong linkage in the cohort, roughly five DR-DQ haplotypes were treated as single units for association and clustering. Across around 400 genotyped donors of the cohort, an average of roughly 230,000 unique TCR beta nucleotide sequences per donor were sequenced, and roughly 20% of those sequences were non-productive.

Library preparation was by the immunoSEQ multiplex PCR assay. A mixture of 60 forward primers for TCR Vbeta segments and 13 reverse primers for TCR Jbeta segments was used in the multiplex PCR. Amplification of the CDR3 region of rearranged TCR beta genes was performed with a multiplex PCR assay on genomic DNA. The amplified TCR beta libraries were sequenced on the Illumina HiSeq System as 87-base-pair reads. In the authors' own workflow: A later analysis counted around 72 million unique TCR beta chains across the 550 to 700 repertoires, and 9 million to 14 million of these chains were shared by at least two donors. Raw reads were error-corrected and collapsed into unique sequences by a nearest-neighbor algorithm in which closely related sequences were merged to remove PCR and sequencing errors. CDR3 sequences were aligned to IMGT reference sequences to assign V, D and J gene segments. For a sequence to be retained, at least a six-nucleotide match to both a V gene segment and a J gene segment was required. A rearrangement was called productive if the CDR3 had no stop codons and remained in frame with V and J, and every other rearrangement was called non-productive. CDR3 was defined by IMGT convention, running from the second conserved V-encoded cysteine to the conserved J-encoded phenylalanine. Sequences without an unambiguous match to a single V gene segment were excluded from the earlier analysis of 500 to 700 of the donors. In an earlier analysis of roughly 500 of the donors, V segments were called functional above 56.7% productive rearrangements and were called segregating when the between-donor standard deviation exceeded 5%. A statistical classification framework was developed to diagnose cytomegalovirus status using the catalog of TCR beta chain sequences. A later analysis assigned V and J genes by comparing TCR nucleotide sequences with IMGT/GENE-DB human TR gene sequences. The TCRdist pipeline was used in a later analysis to assign CDR3 sequences and most-parsimonious VDJ recombination scenarios. In a later analysis, each TCR beta chain was defined by its CDR3 amino acid sequence together with its V-gene family, and reads without a unique V-gene family were excluded. As a way to deal with suspected cross-contamination and a sequencing artifact, a later analysis dropped under 600 nucleotide sequences that were highly shared and had low generation probability. A later analysis calculated a clonal expansion index for each public chain from normalized within-repertoire ranks of inferred template counts. In a later analysis, generation probabilities were computed with a VDJ recombination model fitted to out-of-frame rearrangements, and the resulting probabilities were checked against IGoR. In a later analysis, TCR-TCR, TCR-HLA and TCR-CMV co-occurrence was scored with hypergeometric tests, and a repertoire-size bias correction was applied to TCR pairs. To estimate false discovery rates, a later analysis permuted the HLA or CMV assignments 20 times. In a later analysis, co-occurring TCRs were grouped with DBSCAN, and TCRdist sequence similarity was added when clustering was performed within HLA-allele-positive subsets. Repertoires with fewer than 30,000 or more than 120,000 public chains were left out of co-occurrence clustering, as were four to six repertoires with anomalous nucleotide sharing. TCRdb retrieved this table from immuneACCESS and kept in-frame rearrangements only. Not all clones are present; in checked studies, unresolved V genes account for under half, and no reason is known for the remainder. Clonal size and the V and J genes are those of that table, whereas D and trimming came from the DNA. In this sample the table shows about 94,000 clones, 78% of which occur a single time. The ten largest clonotypes hold approximately 0.83% of the sample.

Study-wide findings and limitations: While some public TCRs were present in many individuals, most TCR sequences turned up only very rarely across donors. The classifier was reported to diagnose cytomegalovirus status with high specificity and sensitivity in both the original cohort and the validation cohort. The study listed 164 TCR beta chains as associated with cytomegalovirus. Assigning TCR associations to individual alleles was difficult when HLA alleles, especially DR and DQ, strongly co-occurred. In a later analysis, HLA-associated TCR beta chains were found to be more clonally expanded and to have lower generation probabilities than equally common non-associated chains. Most CMV-associated TCR beta chains appeared to be HLA-restricted in a later analysis, and the HLA associations seemed to be driven largely by CMV exposure. V-gene and J-gene trimming of TCR beta chains was associated with a missense DCLRE1C variant in a later genetic analysis, and the association was replicated in an independent cohort. The authors suggested that the approach could potentially be extended to other disease states and immunological phenotypes. According to a later genetic analysis, donors in an Asian-associated ancestry cluster had fewer N-insertions in productive TCRs than the roughly 700-donor mean. The presence/absence analyses assumed that sequencing depth was roughly uniform across donors, and that assumption may not be true. In a later analysis, the rate of TCR association differed among HLA loci, with DRB1 alleles having the most associated TCRs and HLA-C alleles having the fewest. The earlier analysis of nearly 600 of the donors excluded seventeen rarely observed V segments, including chromosome 9 orphons, because counts were too low. A few of the identified cytomegalovirus-associated TCR beta chains were confirmed in vitro to be specific for cytomegalovirus antigens. Linkage disequilibrium might explain the correlated functional status among segregating V segments, but an unknown experimental factor could not be ruled out. In a later analysis, 15,000 to 20,000 TCR beta sequences were associated with specific HLA alleles at a false discovery rate of 0.05. According to a later analysis, parvovirus B19, influenza, CMV and Epstein-Barr virus appeared linked to several top co-occurrence clusters. The only immune exposure information available for the cohort was CMV serostatus. An earlier analysis of some 590 of the donors showed that most TCR beta V segments appeared in productive rearrangements either about 87% or about 30% of the time, which broadly matched IMGT annotations. Because HLA typing was unavailable for some donors at each locus, only the typed subset was used in association tests. The sequencing pipeline was judged likely to have produced a cluster of highly shared sequence variants as a technical artifact. The cohort was sequenced for TCR beta chains only, and without alpha or paired-chain data the features that could be detected were limited. A further reported finding was that TCR beta sequences accurately predicted the HLA-A and HLA-B alleles for most subjects in the first cohort.

The cohort was made up of several hundred healthy bone marrow donors. Cohort members were all nominally healthy when sampled, although unrecorded immune exposures were likely present. The donor was CMV seronegative and was included in the group of approximately 350 seronegative cohort members. Each donor provided a peripheral blood sample, and peripheral blood mononuclear cells were used for TCR beta sequencing. Genomic DNA was extracted from the blood cell samples with the Qiagen DNeasy Blood Extraction Kit. This TCR was recovered from a woman aged 60 to 75 in good health and CMV-seronegative. The sequenced sample consisted of PBMCs.

The bases read TGTGCCAGCAGTTTTCGTGGGACAGGAGAGCCTAATGAAAAACTGTTTTTT. It codes for CASSFRGTGEPNEKLFF. The chain couples TRBV27 to TRBJ1-4; TRBD1 fits 8 bases in the junction. The CDR3 sequence holds 17 residues, the cysteine and phenylalanine included. Only the CDR3 DNA stays, 51 bases, in frame from base 1. The germline V gene (reference sequence) provides CDR1 MNHEY and CDR2 SMNVEV. Germline trimming: 3 bases from V, 3 bases from J; junction bases outside gene matches: 9.